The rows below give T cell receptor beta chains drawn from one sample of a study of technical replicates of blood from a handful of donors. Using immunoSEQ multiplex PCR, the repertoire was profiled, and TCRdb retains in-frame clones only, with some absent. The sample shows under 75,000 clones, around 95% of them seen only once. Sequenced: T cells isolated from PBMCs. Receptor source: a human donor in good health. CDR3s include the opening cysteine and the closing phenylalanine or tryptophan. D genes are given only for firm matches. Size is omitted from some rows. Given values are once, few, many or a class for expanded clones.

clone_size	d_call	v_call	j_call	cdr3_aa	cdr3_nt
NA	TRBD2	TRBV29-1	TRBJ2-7	CSVEEGRTSGHYEQYF	TGCAGCGTTGAAGAGGGAAGGACTAGCGGCCACTACGAGCAGTACTTC
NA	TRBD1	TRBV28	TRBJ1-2	CASSASGQGTVYYGYTF	TGTGCCAGCAGTGCCTCGGGACAGGGGACGGTTTACTATGGCTACACCTTC
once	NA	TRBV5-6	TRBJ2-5	CASSLAEGETQYF	TGTGCCAGCAGCTTGGCGGAGGGCGAGACCCAGTACTTC
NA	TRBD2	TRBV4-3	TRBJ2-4	CASSQEGEGNIQYF	TGCGCCAGCAGCCAAGAGGGGGAGGGAAACATTCAGTACTTC
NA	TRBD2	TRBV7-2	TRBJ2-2	CASSPPGRLAVNTGELFF	TGTGCCAGCAGCCCTCCGGGGAGGCTAGCGGTAAACACCGGGGAGCTGTTTTTT
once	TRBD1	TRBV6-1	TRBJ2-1	CASSEAGTGLYNEQFF	TGTGCCAGCAGTGAAGCAGGGACAGGATTATACAATGAGCAGTTCTTC
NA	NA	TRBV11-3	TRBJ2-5	CASSLGPRLQETQYF	TGTGCCAGCAGCTTAGGACCGCGGCTCCAAGAGACCCAGTACTTC
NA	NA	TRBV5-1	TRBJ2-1	CASSLALENEQFF	TGCGCCAGCAGCTTGGCCTTAGAAAATGAGCAGTTCTTC
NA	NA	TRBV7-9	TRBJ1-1	CASSSLGPMDREAFF	TGTGCCAGCAGCTCCCTAGGGCCCATGGACAGAGAAGCTTTCTTT
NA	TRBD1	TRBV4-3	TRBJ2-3	CASRRDRGLRSMDTQYF	TGCGCCAGCAGGCGGGACAGGGGCCTCCGTTCGATGGATACGCAGTATTTT
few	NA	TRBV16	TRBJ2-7	CASSHRLVYEQYF	TGTGCCAGCAGCCATCGTTTAGTTTACGAGCAGTACTTC
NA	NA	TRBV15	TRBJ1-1	CATSRDRTGSTEAFF	TGTGCCACCAGCAGAGATAGGACGGGAAGCACTGAAGCTTTCTTT
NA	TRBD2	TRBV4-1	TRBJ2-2	CASSQVGGAGTGELFF	TGCGCCAGCAGCCAAGTCGGGGGGGCGGGCACCGGGGAGCTGTTTTTT
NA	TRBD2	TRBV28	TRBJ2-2	CASSSSSGGRGELFF	TGTGCCAGCAGTTCCTCTAGCGGAGGTCGCGGGGAGCTGTTTTTT
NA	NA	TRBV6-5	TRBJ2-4	CASSPRTHKNIQYF	TGTGCCAGCAGTCCCCGGACTCATAAAAACATTCAGTACTTC
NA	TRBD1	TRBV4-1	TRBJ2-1	CASSQEKGTGEQFF	TGCGCCAGCAGCCAAGAGAAGGGGACAGGTGAGCAGTTCTTC
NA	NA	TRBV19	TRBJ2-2	CASRGGGGRTGELFF	TGTGCCAGTAGAGGGGGGGGAGGGCGAACCGGGGAGCTGTTTTTT
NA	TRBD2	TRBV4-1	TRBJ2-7	CASSQEYLAGRYEQYF	TGCGCCAGCAGCCAAGAATATCTAGCGGGACGATACGAGCAGTACTTC
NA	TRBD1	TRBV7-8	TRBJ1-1	CASSGKDRVTEAFF	TGTGCCAGCAGCGGAAAAGACAGGGTCACTGAAGCTTTCTTT
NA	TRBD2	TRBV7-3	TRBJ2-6	CASSSDGGSGANVLTF	TGTGCCAGCAGCTCAGACGGGGGGTCCGGGGCCAACGTCCTGACTTTC
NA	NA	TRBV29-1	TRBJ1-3	CSVDGGSLGNTIYF	TGCAGCGTTGACGGCGGATCTCTCGGAAACACCATATATTTT
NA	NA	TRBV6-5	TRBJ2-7	CASSYSSQGAVEQYF	TGTGCCAGCAGTTACTCTTCCCAGGGCGCGGTCGAGCAGTACTTC
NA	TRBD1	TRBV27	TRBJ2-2	CASSLYALRDRGPGELFF	TGTGCCAGCAGTTTATACGCACTCCGGGACAGGGGTCCCGGGGAGCTGTTTTTT
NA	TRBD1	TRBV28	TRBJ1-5	CASTRQGSQPQHF	TGTGCCAGCACTAGACAGGGAAGTCAGCCCCAGCATTTT
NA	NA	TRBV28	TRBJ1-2	CASTLGVNYGYTF	TGTGCCAGCACACTGGGAGTTAACTATGGCTACACCTTC
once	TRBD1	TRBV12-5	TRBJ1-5	CASGLGTGRGIGNQPQHF	TGTGCTAGTGGTTTGGGGACAGGGAGGGGGATTGGCAATCAGCCCCAGCATTTT
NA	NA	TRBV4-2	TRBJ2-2	CASSQDQTGELFF	TGTGCCAGCAGCCAAGACCAGACCGGGGAGCTGTTTTTT
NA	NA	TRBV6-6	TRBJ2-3	CATQLWRSTDTQYF	TGTGCCACCCAATTATGGAGGAGCACAGATACGCAGTATTTT
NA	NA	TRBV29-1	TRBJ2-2	CSAPEEQTNTGELFF	TGCAGCGCCCCCGAGGAGCAAACGAACACCGGGGAGCTGTTTTTT
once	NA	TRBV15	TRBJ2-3	CATSRERWDTQYF	TGTGCCACCAGCAGAGAGAGGTGGGATACGCAGTATTTT
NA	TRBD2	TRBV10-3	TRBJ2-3	CAISESNVAGGDTQYF	TGTGCCATCAGTGAGTCGAATGTGGCGGGGGGGGATACGCAGTATTTT
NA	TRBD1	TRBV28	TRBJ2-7	CASSYTTGQFFREQYF	TGTGCCAGCAGCTATACTACGGGACAGTTCTTCCGCGAGCAGTACTTC
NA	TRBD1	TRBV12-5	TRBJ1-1	CASGQDREVTEAFF	TGTGCTAGTGGACAGGACAGGGAGGTGACTGAAGCTTTCTTT
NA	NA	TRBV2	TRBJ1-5	CASSGTLNQPQHF	TGTGCCAGCTCCGGGACATTAAATCAGCCCCAGCATTTT
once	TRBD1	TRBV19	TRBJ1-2	CASSRGTGDYYGYTF	TGTGCCAGTAGTAGAGGGACAGGGGACTACTATGGCTACACCTTC
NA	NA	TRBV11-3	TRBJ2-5	CASSLGGATQETQYF	TGTGCCAGCAGCTTAGGCGGGGCGACCCAAGAGACCCAGTACTTC
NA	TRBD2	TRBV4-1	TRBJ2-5	CASSQDQLAGVETQYF	TGCGCCAGCAGCCAAGACCAACTAGCGGGAGTTGAGACCCAGTACTTC
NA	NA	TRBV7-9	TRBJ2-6	CASSPLAVSGANVLTF	TGTGCCAGCAGCCCCCTGGCTGTCTCTGGGGCCAACGTCCTGACTTTC
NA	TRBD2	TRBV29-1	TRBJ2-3	CSVEASGRGTDTQYF	TGCAGCGTTGAGGCTAGCGGGAGAGGCACAGATACGCAGTATTTT
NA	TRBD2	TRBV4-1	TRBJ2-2	CASSQALAGGPGTGELFF	TGCGCCAGCAGCCAAGCATTAGCGGGAGGGCCGGGCACCGGGGAGCTGTTTTTT
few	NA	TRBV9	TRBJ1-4	CASRGDGDNEKLFF	TGTGCCAGCAGAGGAGACGGAGATAATGAAAAACTGTTTTTT
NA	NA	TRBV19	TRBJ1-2	CASSIAFGGKDGYTF	TGTGCCAGTAGTATAGCGTTTGGAGGGAAGGATGGCTACACCTTC
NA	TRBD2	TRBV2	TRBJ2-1	CATEYPLLAGDNDEQFF	TGTGCCACCGAGTACCCTTTACTAGCGGGAGATAACGATGAGCAGTTCTTC
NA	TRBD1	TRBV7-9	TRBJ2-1	CASKTGGSSYNEQFF	TGTGCCAGCAAAACAGGGGGGAGCTCCTACAATGAGCAGTTCTTC
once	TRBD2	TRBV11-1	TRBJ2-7	CASSLVLGRDSYEQYF	TGTGCCAGCAGCTTGGTCCTCGGGAGGGATTCCTACGAGCAGTACTTC
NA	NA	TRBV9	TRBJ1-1	CASSVGGGQGNTEAFF	TGTGCCAGCAGCGTAGGAGGAGGGCAAGGGAACACTGAAGCTTTCTTT
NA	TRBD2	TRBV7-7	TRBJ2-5	CASSWTSGGGETQYF	TGTGCTAGCAGTTGGACTAGCGGAGGAGGCGAGACCCAGTACTTC
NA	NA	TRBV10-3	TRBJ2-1	CAIRGASGYNEQFF	TGTGCCATCAGGGGGGCTAGCGGTTACAATGAGCAGTTCTTC
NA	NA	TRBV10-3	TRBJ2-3	CAISDASGLASDTQYF	TGTGCCATCAGTGATGCGTCAGGGCTGGCCTCGGATACGCAGTATTTT